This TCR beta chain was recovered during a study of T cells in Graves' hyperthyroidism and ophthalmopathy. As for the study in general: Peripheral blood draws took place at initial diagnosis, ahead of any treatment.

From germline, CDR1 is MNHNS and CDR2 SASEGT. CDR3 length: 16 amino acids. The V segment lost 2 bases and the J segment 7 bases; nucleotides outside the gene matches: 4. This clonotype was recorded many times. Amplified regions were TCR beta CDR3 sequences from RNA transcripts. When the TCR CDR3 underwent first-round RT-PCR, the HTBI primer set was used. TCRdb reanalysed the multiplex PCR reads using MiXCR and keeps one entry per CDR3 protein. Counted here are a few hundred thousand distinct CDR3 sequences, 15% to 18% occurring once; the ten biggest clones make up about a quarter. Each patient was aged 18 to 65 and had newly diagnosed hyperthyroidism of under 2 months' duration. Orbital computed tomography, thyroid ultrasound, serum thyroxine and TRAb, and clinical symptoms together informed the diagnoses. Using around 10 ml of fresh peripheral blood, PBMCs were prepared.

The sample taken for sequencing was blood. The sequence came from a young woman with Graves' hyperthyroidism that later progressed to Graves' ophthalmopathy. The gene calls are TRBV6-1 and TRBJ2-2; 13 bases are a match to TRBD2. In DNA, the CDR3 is TGTGCCAGCAGTGAAAGGACTAGCGGGAGTAACGGGGAGCTGTTTTTT. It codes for CASSERTSGSNGELFF.